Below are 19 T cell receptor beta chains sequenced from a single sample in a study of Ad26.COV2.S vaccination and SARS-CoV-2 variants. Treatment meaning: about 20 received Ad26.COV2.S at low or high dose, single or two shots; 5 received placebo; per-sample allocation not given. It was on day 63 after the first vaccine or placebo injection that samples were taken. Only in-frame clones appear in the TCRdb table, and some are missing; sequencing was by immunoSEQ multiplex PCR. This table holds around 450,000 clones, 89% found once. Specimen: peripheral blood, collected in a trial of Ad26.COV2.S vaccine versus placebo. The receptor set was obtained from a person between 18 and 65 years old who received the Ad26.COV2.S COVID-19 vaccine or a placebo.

The CDR3 region has the DNA TGTGCCAGCAGTCGGACAGGGGGCGGTGGCTACACCTTC. It yields the protein CASSRTGGGGYTF. The chain links TRBV12-3 or TRBV12-4 to TRBJ1-2; 11 positions agree with TRBD1. The CDR3 extends over 13 amino acids. After removal of 5 bases from V and 7 bases from J, the junction contained 3 bases not matched to a gene.

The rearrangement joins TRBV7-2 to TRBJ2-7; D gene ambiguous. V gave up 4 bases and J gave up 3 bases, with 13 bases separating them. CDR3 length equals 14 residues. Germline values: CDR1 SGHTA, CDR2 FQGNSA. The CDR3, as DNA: TGTGCCAGCAGCTCATCTAACACTTTCTACGAGCAGTACTTC. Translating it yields CASSSSNTFYEQYF.

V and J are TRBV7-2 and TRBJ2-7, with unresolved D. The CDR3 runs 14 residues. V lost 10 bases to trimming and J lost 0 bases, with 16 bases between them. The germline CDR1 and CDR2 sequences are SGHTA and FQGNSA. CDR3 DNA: TGTGCCACCTCCTGGGCGGCGGACTCCTACGAGCAGTACTTC. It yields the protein CATSWAADSYEQYF.

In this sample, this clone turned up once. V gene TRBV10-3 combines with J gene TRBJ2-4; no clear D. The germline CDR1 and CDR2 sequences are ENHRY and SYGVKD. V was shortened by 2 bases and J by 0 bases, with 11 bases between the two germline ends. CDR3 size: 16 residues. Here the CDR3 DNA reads TGTGCCATCAGTGAGGCGTCAGCACTAGCCAAAAACATTCAGTACTTC. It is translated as CAISEASALAKNIQYF.

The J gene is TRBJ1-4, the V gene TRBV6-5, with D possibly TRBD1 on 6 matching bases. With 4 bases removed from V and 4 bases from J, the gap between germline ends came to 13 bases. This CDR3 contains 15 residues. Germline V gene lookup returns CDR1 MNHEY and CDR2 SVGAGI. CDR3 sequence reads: CASSLKTGSNEKLFF. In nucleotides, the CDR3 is TGTGCCAGCAGTTTGAAGACAGGCAGTAATGAAAAACTGTTTTTT.

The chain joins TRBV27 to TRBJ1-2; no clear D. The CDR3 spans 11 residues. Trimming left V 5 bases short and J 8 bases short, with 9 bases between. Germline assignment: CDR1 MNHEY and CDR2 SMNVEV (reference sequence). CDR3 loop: CASSGVGGYTF. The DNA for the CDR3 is TGTGCCAGCAGTGGCGTGGGAGGCTACACCTTC.

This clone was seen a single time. The CDR3 is CASRRGPNEKLFF. The CDR3 nucleotides read TGTGCCAGCAGGCGGGGTCCTAATGAAAAACTGTTTTTT. The V and J genes are TRBV12-3 or TRBV12-4 and TRBJ1-4; no definite D call. Trimming took 6 bases from V and 3 from J, leaving 8 bases between them. The CDR3 covers 13 residues.

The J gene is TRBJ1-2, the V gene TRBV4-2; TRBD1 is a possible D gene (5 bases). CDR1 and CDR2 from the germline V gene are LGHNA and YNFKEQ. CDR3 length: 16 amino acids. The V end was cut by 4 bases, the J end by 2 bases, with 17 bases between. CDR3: CASSLGTAGRNYGYTF. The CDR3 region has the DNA TGTGCCAGCAGCCTAGGGACCGCGGGAAGAAACTATGGCTACACCTTC.

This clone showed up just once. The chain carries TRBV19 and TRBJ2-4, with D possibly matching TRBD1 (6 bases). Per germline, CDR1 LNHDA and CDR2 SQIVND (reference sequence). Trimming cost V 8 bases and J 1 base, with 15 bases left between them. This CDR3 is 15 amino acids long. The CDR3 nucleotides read TGTGCCAGTGCCAGGGGACCCCATGCCAAAAACATTCAGTACTTC. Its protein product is CASARGPHAKNIQYF.

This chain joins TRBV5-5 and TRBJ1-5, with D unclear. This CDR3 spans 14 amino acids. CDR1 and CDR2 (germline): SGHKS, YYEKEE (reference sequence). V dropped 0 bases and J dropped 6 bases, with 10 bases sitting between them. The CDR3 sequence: CASSLGGPGQPQHF. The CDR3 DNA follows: TGTGCCAGCAGCTTGGGAGGTCCGGGTCAGCCCCAGCATTTT.

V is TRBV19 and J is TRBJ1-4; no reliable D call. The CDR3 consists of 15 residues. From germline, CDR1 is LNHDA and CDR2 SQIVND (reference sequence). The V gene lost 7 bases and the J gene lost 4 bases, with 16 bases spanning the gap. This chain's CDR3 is CASTATRGGNEKLFF. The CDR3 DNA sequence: TGTGCCAGTACCGCTACCCGTGGAGGTAATGAAAAACTGTTTTTT.

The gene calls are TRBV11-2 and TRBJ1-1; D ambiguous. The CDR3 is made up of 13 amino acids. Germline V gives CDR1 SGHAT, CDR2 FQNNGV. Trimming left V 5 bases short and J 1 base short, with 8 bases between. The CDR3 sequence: CASSPEENTEAFF. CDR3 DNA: TGTGCCAGCAGCCCCGAAGAGAACACTGAAGCTTTCTTT.

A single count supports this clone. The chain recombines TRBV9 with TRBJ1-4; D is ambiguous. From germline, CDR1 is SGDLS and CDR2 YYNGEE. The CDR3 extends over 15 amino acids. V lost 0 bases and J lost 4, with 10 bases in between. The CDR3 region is CASSVGRSFNEKLFF. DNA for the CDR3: TGTGCCAGCAGCGTAGGAAGGAGTTTTAATGAAAAACTGTTTTTT.

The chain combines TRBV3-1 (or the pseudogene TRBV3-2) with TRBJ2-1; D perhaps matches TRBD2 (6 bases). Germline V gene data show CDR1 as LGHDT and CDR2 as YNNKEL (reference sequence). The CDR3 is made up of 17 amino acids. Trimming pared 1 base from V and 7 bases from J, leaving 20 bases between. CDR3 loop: CASSQVRSGPKGNEQFF. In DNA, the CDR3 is TGTGCCAGCAGCCAAGTCAGAAGCGGGCCTAAGGGGAATGAGCAGTTCTTC.

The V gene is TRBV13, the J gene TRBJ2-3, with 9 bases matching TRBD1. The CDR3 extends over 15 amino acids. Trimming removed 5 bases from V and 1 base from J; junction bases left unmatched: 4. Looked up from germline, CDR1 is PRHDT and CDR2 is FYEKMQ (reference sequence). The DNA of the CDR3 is TGTGCCAGCAGCGCTTGGACAGGGGGCACAGATACGCAGTATTTT. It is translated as CASSAWTGGTDTQYF.

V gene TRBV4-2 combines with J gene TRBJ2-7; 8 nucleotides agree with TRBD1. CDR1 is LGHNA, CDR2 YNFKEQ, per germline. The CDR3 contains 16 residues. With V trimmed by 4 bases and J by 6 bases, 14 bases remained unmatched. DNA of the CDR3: TGTGCCAGCAGCCCCAAGACAGGGGTTAGGGCTAGCGAGCAGTACTTC. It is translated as CASSPKTGVRASEQYF.

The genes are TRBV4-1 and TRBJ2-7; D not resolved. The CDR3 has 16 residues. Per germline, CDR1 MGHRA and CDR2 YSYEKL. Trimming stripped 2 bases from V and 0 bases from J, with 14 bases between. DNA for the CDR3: TGCGCCAGCAGCCAAACCGGCCAGAGATCCTCCTACGAGCAGTACTTC. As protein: CASSQTGQRSSYEQYF.

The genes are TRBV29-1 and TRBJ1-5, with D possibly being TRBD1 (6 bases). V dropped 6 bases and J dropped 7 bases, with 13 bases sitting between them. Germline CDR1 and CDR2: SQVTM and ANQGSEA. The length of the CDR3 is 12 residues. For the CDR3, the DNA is TGCAGCGTCGGGGGGCTGGGCCAGCCCCAGCATTTT. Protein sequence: CSVGGLGQPQHF. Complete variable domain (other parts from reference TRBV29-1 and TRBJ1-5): SAVISQKPSRDICQRGTSLTIQCQVDSQVTMMFWYRQQPGQSLTLIATANQGSEATYESGFVIDKFPISRPNLTFSTLTVSNMSPEDSSIYLCSVGGLGQPQHFGDGTRLSIL.

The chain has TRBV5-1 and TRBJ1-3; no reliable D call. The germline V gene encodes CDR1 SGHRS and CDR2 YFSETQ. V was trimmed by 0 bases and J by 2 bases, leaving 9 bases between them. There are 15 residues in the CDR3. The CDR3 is CASSLDGWTGNTIYF. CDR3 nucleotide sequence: TGCGCCAGCAGCTTGGACGGTTGGACTGGAAACACCATATATTTT. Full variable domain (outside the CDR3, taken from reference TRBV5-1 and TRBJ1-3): KAGVTQTPRYLIKTRGQQVTLSCSPISGHRSVSWYQQTPGQGLQFLFEYFSETQRNKGNFPGRFSGRQFSNSRSEMNVSTLELGDSALYLCASSLDGWTGNTIYFGEGSWLTVV.